The 21 T cell receptor beta chains below all came from one sample that was sequenced in a study of T cell responses to AZD1222 COVID-19 vaccine. Clones were sequenced by immunoSEQ multiplex PCR, and TCRdb holds only the in-frame ones, with some missing. The sample holds about 270,000 clones, around 93% seen once. The material sequenced was peripheral blood, taken 28 days after the second AZD1222 dose. These receptors all stem from an adult who received the AZD1222 COVID-19 vaccine.

The V and J genes are TRBV3-1 (or the pseudogene TRBV3-2) and TRBJ2-1; D is uncertain. The CDR3 covers 12 residues. Trimming stripped 1 base from V and 9 bases from J, with 7 bases between. Germline V gene data show CDR1 as LGHDT and CDR2 as YNNKEL (reference sequence). CDR3 loop: CASSQGWGEQFF. The CDR3 coding sequence is TGTGCCAGCAGCCAAGGATGGGGTGAGCAGTTCTTC.

The chain combines TRBV9 with TRBJ2-3; 10 nucleotides agree with TRBD1. Germline-derived CDR1 and CDR2 are SGDLS and YYNGEE. The V gene end was trimmed by 2 bases and the J gene end by 4 bases; junction bases not matched to a gene: 4. The CDR3 sequence is 15 residues long. The DNA of the CDR3 is TGTGCCAGCAGCGTTGGGGGACAGGGGTCAGATACGCAGTATTTT. The encoded protein is CASSVGGQGSDTQYF.

As regards this clone: In the same sample, other DNA sequences code for this CDR3. The chain has TRBV5-1 and TRBJ2-2; D unresolved. This CDR3 contains 12 residues. CDR1 and CDR2 from the germline V gene are SGHRS and YFSETQ. V dropped 1 base and J dropped 2 bases, with 0 bases sitting between them. CDR3 nucleotides: TGCGCCAGCAGCTTGAACACCGGGGAGCTGTTTTTT. Its translation is CASSLNTGELFF.

J is TRBJ1-4 and V is TRBV28, with 9 bases identical to TRBD1. V lost 6 bases and J lost 3; bases outside the gene matches: 2. CDR3 length: 14 residues. Germline CDR1 and CDR2: MDHEN and SYDVKM. CDR3 sequence (DNA): TGTGCCAGCAGCGGGACAGGGTCTAATGAAAAACTGTTTTTT. Translated: CASSGTGSNEKLFF.

In the case of this clone: This may stem from a read error, because a much larger clone lies one nucleotide away. J is TRBJ1-2 and V is TRBV5-6, with 9 bases lining up with TRBD1. The length of the CDR3 is 13 residues. V lost 4 bases to trimming and J lost 6 bases; unmatched junction nucleotides: 4. In germline, CDR1 is SGHDT, CDR2 YYEEEE. CDR3 DNA: TGTGCCAGCAGCCTTAGACAGGGGGATGGCTACACCTTC. As protein: CASSLRQGDGYTF.

The V call is TRBV5-6, the J call TRBJ2-7, with D perhaps TRBD1 (6 bases). The CDR3 runs to 15 residues. The V gene lost 4 bases and the J gene lost 7 bases, with 21 bases spanning the gap. Germline V CDR1 and CDR2: SGHDT, YYEEEE. The CDR3 nucleotides are TGTGCCAGCAGCCCTACGACAGGTCGACCCCGGGAGCAGTACTTC. As protein: CASSPTTGRPREQYF.

This clone occurred a few times. The chain combines TRBV27 with TRBJ2-7, with D hard to call. In germline, CDR1 is MNHEY, CDR2 SMNVEV (reference sequence). V was cut by 6 bases and J by 3 bases, with 15 bases left in between. CDR3 length equals 14 residues. The DNA for the CDR3 is TGTGCCAGCAGCTCCCTGAGGCCGAACTACGAGCAGTACTTC. This sequence encodes CASSSLRPNYEQYF.

The chain couples TRBV2 to TRBJ1-4; tentative D call: TRBD1 (5 bases). The CDR3 runs 13 residues. Deletions cut 4 bases from V and 8 bases from J, with 11 bases between. Germline-derived CDR1 and CDR2 are SNHLY and FYNNEI. CDR3 in amino acids: CASSGGDREKLFF. CDR3 coding DNA: TGTGCCAGCAGTGGAGGGGATAGGGAAAAACTGTTTTTT.

This chain connects TRBV12-1 to TRBJ1-1; TRBD1 is the table's D call and was not checked against the DNA. TRBV12-1 represents a pseudogene. CDR3 length equals 13 residues. CDR3 bases: TGTGCCAGAATGCCAGGGAAAGAAACTGAAGCTTTCTTT. It is translated as CARMPGKETEAFF.

The J gene is TRBJ2-2, the V gene TRBV27; TRBD2 aligns across 8 bases. The V gene's germline CDR1 is MNHEY and CDR2 SMNVEV (reference sequence). After removal of 7 bases from V and 2 bases from J, the junction contained 9 bases not matched to a gene. This CDR3 has 16 amino acids. CDR3: CASTGLAGTNTGELFF. The CDR3 DNA reads as TGTGCCAGCACGGGTTTAGCGGGAACCAACACCGGGGAGCTGTTTTTT.

The chain joins TRBV5-5 to TRBJ1-1; 7 bases match TRBD1. This CDR3 has 15 residues. Losses at the gene ends were 3 bases for V and 1 base for J; bases not matched to a gene: 6. CDR1 and CDR2 (germline): SGHKS, YYEKEE (reference sequence). The DNA of the CDR3 is TGTGCCAGCAGCTGGGAGGGACAGCCGAACACTGAAGCTTTCTTT. Translating it yields CASSWEGQPNTEAFF.

The chain couples TRBV9 to TRBJ2-1; the match to TRBD2 covers 13 bases. Germline values: CDR1 SGDLS, CDR2 YYNGEE. V lost 5 bases, J lost 7 bases, and 6 bases stayed unmatched. This CDR3 spans 15 amino acids. CDR3: CASRKGTSGINEQFF. The DNA for the CDR3 is TGTGCCAGCAGAAAAGGGACTAGCGGGATTAATGAGCAGTTCTTC.

The rearrangement links TRBV10-2 to TRBJ1-4, with 9 bases matching TRBD1. Trimming removed 2 bases from V and 7 bases from J; junction bases left unmatched: 5. This CDR3 has 15 residues. Germline CDR1 WSHSY, CDR2 SAAADI. The CDR3 sequence is CASSETGTGREKLFF. CDR3 nucleotide sequence: TGCGCCAGCAGTGAGACCGGGACAGGGCGTGAAAAACTGTTTTTT.

This chain links TRBV4-1 with TRBJ2-7; 8 positions match TRBD1. Trimming took 5 bases from V and 7 from J; bases not matched to a gene: 16. Germline loops: CDR1 MGHRA, CDR2 YSYEKL. This CDR3 contains 16 residues. The CDR3 DNA reads as TGCGCCAGCAGCGACCGCCCCGGACAGGGAAATAGGGAGCAGTACTTC. Translating gives CASSDRPGQGNREQYF.

This rearrangement joins TRBV5-1 to TRBJ2-7, with a possible D match to TRBD2 (6 bases). The CDR3 contains 13 residues. V lost 4 bases, J lost 0 bases, and 8 bases lay in between. CDR1 SGHRS and CDR2 YFSETQ come from the germline V gene. The CDR3 sequence is CASSTAGSYEQYF. The CDR3 nucleotides are TGCGCCAGCAGCACAGCGGGCTCCTACGAGCAGTACTTC.

The chain has TRBV4-2 and TRBJ2-7; D not resolved. V gave up 2 bases and J gave up 2 bases, with 10 bases separating them. The germline gives CDR1 LGHNA, CDR2 YNFKEQ. This CDR3 contains 14 residues. The CDR3, as DNA: TGTGCCAGCAGCCAATCGAAAACTGCCTACGAGCAGTACTTC. It yields the protein CASSQSKTAYEQYF.

The chain combines TRBV28 with TRBJ2-7; tentative D call: TRBD1 (6 bases). This CDR3 spans 13 amino acids. Deletions cut 5 bases from V and 1 base from J, with 9 bases between. Germline CDR1 and CDR2: MDHEN and SYDVKM. CDR3 coding DNA: TGTGCCAGCAGTGGGGGCCTGTCCTACGAGCAGTACTTC. Protein: CASSGGLSYEQYF. Drawing the rest from reference TRBV28 and TRBJ2-7, the complete variable domain is DVKVTQSSRYLVKRTGEKVFLECVQDMDHENMFWYRQDPGLGLRLIYFSYDVKMKEKGDIPEGYSVSREKKERFSLILESASTNQTSMYLCASSGGLSYEQYFGPGTRLTVT.

This chain joins TRBV11-2 and TRBJ1-4; a weak D match, TRBD1 (5 bases). The germline V gene has CDR1 SGHAT and CDR2 FQNNGV. The CDR3 length is 13 residues. Trimming stripped 3 bases from V and 7 bases from J, with 9 bases between. DNA of the CDR3: TGTGCCAGCAGCTTTCAGGGAAGTGAAAAACTGTTTTTT. Residues: CASSFQGSEKLFF.

This clone was seen a few times. V and J are TRBV30 and TRBJ1-1; 8 bases match TRBD1. Germline loops: CDR1 GTSNPN, CDR2 SVGIG (reference sequence). J gave up 8 bases and V 4 bases, and 6 bases lay outside the gene matches. The CDR3 is 12 amino acids. The CDR3 DNA is TGTGCCTGGACCAGGGGGCTCAGGGAAGCTTTCTTT. Amino acid sequence: CAWTRGLREAFF.

This clone was detected only once. The rearrangement uses TRBV4-1 and TRBJ1-6; tentatively, D is TRBD1 (6 bases). The V end was cut by 1 base, the J end by 9 bases, with 16 bases between. This CDR3 region has 16 residues. Germline V gene data show CDR1 as MGHRA and CDR2 as YSYEKL. The CDR3, as DNA: TGCGCCAGCAGCCAAGTAGGGGGGGGTTTTCTTTCACCCCTCCACTTT. Its translation is CASSQVGGGFLSPLHF.

This clone was seen once. This CDR3 is also generated by other DNA sequences in the sample. This chain uses TRBV28 with TRBJ1-5; D uncertain. The ends were cut back, 2 bases at V and 7 bases at J, with 6 bases in the middle. CDR1 and CDR2 from the germline V gene are MDHEN and SYDVKM. This CDR3 spans 12 amino acids. The CDR3: CASSLGGQPQHF. The CDR3 nucleotides are TGTGCCAGCAGTTTAGGAGGGCAGCCCCAGCATTTT. The whole variable domain, filled in from reference TRBV28 and TRBJ1-5, reads DVKVTQSSRYLVKRTGEKVFLECVQDMDHENMFWYRQDPGLGLRLIYFSYDVKMKEKGDIPEGYSVSREKKERFSLILESASTNQTSMYLCASSLGGQPQHFGDGTRLSIL.